The present entry profiles one T cell receptor (beta chain) with its context. This clonotype was found a few times. Its antigen remains unidentified. The sample holds no much larger clone one base away, and base qualities are not on file. This entry comes from a study of identical twins (dated by TCRdb to 2016 to 2017). The study in broad terms: TCR alpha and beta repertoires from monozygotic twins, unrelated adults of various ages and cord blood were deep-sequenced to test whether fetal clonotypes persist. Replicate twin experiments were performed at different times using different library preparation protocols to rule out contamination.

Library preparation used 5' RACE. These reads were obtained on an Illumina HiSeq 2000. A universal primer binding site was added through template switching, and the final cDNA carried a unique molecular identifier so that TCR cDNA molecules could be counted accurately. First-strand cDNA for TCR alpha and beta chains was synthesized from specific primers in the conserved constant-segment region. To control for contamination, each cDNA library was double barcoded with a SMART-Mk sample barcode plus Illumina barcodes. TruSeq adapter sequences, together with Illumina sample barcodes, were added in two successive PCR steps. The TCR alpha and beta cDNA libraries were sequenced on the Illumina HiSeq platform using custom primers. Regarding the original processing steps: MiGEC processed the raw reads to extract unique molecular identifiers, while MiXCR was used to determine the CDR3 positions. For each individual, recombination models were inferred using an EM algorithm with the repgenHMM and IGoR tools. The tcR package in R was used for shared clonotype analysis, with sharing normalized by the product of cloneset sizes. To study raw recombination without the effects of thymic and clonal selection, out-of-frame nonproductive sequences were analyzed. TCRdb applied fastp at Q25 and MiXCR to the public reads, then kept only in-frame beta chains. Each entry is one CDR3 protein sequence, shown with its most common DNA and genes. The V and J calls and clone size are TCRdb's, not the authors'. This sample gives about 550,000 distinct CDR3 sequences in total; about a fifth of them show up just once. The top ten clonotypes cover around 0.48% of the sample.

Every donor in the study was a healthy Caucasian. The twin cohort consisted of three pairs of female monozygotic twins, all aged roughly 18 to 30 years. CD4+ and CD8+ T cell populations were isolated with positive isolation kits from Invitrogen. CDR1 and CDR2 were assigned from the germline V gene as SQVTM and ANQGSEA. CDR3 length: 13 amino acids, cysteine to phenylalanine. The only DNA kept is the CDR3, 39 bases in frame from the first base. Relative to germline, V is missing 7 bases and J is missing 10 bases, with 7 bases of the junction outside any gene match. What the work shows at the level of the full study, not this receptor alone: Abundant cord blood beta clonotypes carried fewer insertions; young adult naive repertoires showed a weaker similar trend, while memory repertoires showed none. Because the same donors could not be followed over many years, the conclusions relied on cross-sectional statistical analysis. Compared with coincidental sharing between unrelated individuals, an excess of low generation-probability sequences was observed among out-of-frame TCR alpha sequences shared between twins. Invariant T cells such as MAIT and iNKT could partly confound zero-insertion analyses, although diverse VJ usage argued against such confounding for most clonotypes. Excess twin sharing in beta out-of-frame sequences was weaker because fewer shared sequences lowered the signal-to-noise ratio. Out-of-frame TCR alpha sharing in monozygotic twins was systematically underestimated by recombination models, whereas sharing between unrelated individuals was in agreement with the recombination models.

The same sample was also used in a study of yellow fever vaccine responses in identical twins. The second publication reports: The authors reported that the T cell response to vaccination in identical twins appeared partly convergent and partly personalized. In identical twins, the study followed T cell clones that responded to the vaccine with precision.

The chain is assembled from TRBV29-1 and TRBJ2-1; TRBD2 fits 13 bases in the junction. The TCR sequence derives from a woman aged 18-29 years in good health. The sequencing input was CD4+ T cells sorted from blood. The nucleotides are TGCAGCGATGGACTAGCGGGAGTAGGGGAGCAGTTCTTC. This gives the protein CSDGLAGVGEQFF.